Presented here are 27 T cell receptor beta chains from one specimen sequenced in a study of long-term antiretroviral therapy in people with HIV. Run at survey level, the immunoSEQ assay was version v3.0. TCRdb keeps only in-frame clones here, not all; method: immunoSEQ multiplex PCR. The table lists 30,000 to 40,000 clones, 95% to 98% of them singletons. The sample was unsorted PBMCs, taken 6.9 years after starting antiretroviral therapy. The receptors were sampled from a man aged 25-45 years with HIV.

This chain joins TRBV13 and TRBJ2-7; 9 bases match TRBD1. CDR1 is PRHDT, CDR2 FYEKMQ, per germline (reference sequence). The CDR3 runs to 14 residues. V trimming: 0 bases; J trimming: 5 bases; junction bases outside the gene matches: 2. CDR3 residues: CASSLGGQGNEQYF. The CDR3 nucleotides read TGTGCCAGCAGCTTAGGGGGACAGGGCAACGAGCAGTACTTC.

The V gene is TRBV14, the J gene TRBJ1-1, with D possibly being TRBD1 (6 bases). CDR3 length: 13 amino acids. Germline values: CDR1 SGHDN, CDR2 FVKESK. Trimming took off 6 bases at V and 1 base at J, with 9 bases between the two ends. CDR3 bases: TGTGCCAGCAGTACAGGGCGGAACACTGAAGCTTTCTTT. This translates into CASSTGRNTEAFF.

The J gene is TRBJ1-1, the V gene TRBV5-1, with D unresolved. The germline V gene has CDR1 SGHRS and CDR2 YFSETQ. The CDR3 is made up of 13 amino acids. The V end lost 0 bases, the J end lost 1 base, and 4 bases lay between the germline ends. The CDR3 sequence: CASSLDRNTEAFF. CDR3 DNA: TGCGCCAGCAGCTTGGACAGGAACACTGAAGCTTTCTTT.

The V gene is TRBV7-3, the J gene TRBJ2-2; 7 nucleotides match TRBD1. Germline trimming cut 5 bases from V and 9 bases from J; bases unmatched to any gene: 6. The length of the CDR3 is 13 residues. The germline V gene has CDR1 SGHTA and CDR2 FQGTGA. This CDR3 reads CASSPATGWELFF. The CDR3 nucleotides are TGTGCCAGCAGCCCGGCGACAGGGTGGGAGCTGTTTTTT.

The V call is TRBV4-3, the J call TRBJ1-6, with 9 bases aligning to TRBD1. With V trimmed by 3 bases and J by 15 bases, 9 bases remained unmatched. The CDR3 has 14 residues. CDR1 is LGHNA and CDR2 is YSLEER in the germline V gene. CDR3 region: CASSHRPGQGLLHF. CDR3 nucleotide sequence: TGCGCCAGCAGCCACCGCCCGGGACAGGGCCTCCTCCACTTT.

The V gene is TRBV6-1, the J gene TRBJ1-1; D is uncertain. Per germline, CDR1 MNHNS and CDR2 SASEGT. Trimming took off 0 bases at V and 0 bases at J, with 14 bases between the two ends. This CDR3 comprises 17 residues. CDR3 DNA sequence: TGTGCCAGCAGTGAAGCGGGTATATTCGGTCTGAACACTGAAGCTTTCTTT. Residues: CASSEAGIFGLNTEAFF.

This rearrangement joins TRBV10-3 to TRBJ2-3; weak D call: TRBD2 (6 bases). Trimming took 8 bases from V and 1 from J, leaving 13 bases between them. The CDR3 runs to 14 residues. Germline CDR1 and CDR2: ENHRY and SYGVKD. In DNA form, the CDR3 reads TGTGCCATCGGTGGAGGGTTGGGCACAGATACGCAGTATTTT. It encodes CAIGGGLGTDTQYF.

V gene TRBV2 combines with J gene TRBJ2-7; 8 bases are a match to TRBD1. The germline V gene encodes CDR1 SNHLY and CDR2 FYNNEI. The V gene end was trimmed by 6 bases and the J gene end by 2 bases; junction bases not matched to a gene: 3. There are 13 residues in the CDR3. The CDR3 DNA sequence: TGTGCCAGCAGCTCGGACAGGGCCTACGAGCAGTACTTC. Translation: CASSSDRAYEQYF.

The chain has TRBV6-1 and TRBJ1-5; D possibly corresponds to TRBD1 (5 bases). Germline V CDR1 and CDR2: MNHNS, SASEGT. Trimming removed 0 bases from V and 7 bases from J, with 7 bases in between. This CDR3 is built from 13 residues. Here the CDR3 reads CASSEAAGQPQHF. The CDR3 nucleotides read TGTGCCAGCAGTGAAGCAGCAGGGCAGCCCCAGCATTTT.

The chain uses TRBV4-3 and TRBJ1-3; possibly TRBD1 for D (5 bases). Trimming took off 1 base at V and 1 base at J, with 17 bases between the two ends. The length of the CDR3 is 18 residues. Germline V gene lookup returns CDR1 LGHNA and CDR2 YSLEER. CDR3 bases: TGCGCCAGCAGCCAAGCATTGGGACGAGGAGGATCTGGAAACACCATATATTTT. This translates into CASSQALGRGGSGNTIYF.

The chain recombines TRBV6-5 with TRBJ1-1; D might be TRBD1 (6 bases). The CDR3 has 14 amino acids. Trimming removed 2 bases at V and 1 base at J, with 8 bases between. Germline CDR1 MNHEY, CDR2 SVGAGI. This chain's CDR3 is CASSYARGNTEAFF. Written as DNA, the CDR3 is TGTGCCAGCAGTTACGCCAGGGGGAACACTGAAGCTTTCTTT.

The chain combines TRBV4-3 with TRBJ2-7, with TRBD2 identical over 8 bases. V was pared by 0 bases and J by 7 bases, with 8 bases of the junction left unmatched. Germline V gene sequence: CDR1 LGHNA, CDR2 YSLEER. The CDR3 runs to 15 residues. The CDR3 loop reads CASSQEWSSGGEQYF. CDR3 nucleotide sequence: TGCGCCAGCAGCCAAGAATGGTCCTCGGGGGGGGAGCAGTACTTC.

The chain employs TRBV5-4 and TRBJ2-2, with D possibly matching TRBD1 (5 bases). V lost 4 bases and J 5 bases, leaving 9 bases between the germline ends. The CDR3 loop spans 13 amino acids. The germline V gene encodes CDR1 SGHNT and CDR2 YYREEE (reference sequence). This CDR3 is CASSQDSTGELFF. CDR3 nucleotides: TGTGCCAGCAGCCAAGACAGTACCGGGGAGCTGTTTTTT. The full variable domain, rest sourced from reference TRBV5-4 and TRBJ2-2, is ETGVTQSPTHLIKTRGQQVTLRCSSQSGHNTVSWYQQALGQGPQFIFQYYREEENGRGNFPPRFSGLQFPNYSSELNVNALELDDSALYLCASSQDSTGELFFGEGSRLTVL.

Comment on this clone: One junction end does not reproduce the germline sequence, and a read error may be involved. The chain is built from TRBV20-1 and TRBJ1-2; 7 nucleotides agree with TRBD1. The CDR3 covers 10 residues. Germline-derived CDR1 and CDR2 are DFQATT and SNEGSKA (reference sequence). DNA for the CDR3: TGCAGTGCTAGGGGGGACAGCGAGAACTTC. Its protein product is CSARGDSENF.

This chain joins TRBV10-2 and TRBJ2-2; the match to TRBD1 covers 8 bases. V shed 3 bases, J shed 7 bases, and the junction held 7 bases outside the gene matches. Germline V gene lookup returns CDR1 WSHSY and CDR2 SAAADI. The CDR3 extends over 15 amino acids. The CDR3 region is CASSDGTGLHGELFF. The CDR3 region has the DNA TGCGCCAGCAGTGATGGGACAGGACTCCACGGGGAGCTGTTTTTT.

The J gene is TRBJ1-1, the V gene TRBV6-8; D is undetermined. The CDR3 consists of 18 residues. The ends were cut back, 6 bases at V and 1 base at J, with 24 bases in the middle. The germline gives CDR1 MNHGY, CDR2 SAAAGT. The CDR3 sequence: CASRVGTGPRIRNTEAFF. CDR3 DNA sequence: TGTGCCAGCAGAGTGGGAACCGGGCCCCGAATTCGGAACACTGAAGCTTTCTTT.

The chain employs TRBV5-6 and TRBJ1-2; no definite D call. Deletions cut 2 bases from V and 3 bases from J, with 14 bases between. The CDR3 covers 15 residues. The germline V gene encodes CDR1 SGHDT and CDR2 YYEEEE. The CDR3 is CASSLEGSPHYGYTF. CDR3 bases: TGTGCCAGCAGCTTAGAGGGTTCTCCCCACTATGGCTACACCTTC.

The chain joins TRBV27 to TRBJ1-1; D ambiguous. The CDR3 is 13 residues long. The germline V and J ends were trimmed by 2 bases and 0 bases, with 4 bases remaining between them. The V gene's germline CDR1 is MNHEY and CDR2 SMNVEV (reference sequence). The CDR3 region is CASSLGLNTEAFF. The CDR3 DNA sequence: TGTGCCAGCAGTTTAGGATTGAACACTGAAGCTTTCTTT.

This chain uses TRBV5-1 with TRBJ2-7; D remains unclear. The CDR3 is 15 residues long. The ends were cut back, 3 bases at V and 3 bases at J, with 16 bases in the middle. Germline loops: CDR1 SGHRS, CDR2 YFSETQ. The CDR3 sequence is CASSWGQDGLYEQYF. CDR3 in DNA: TGCGCCAGCAGCTGGGGTCAAGACGGGCTCTACGAGCAGTACTTC.

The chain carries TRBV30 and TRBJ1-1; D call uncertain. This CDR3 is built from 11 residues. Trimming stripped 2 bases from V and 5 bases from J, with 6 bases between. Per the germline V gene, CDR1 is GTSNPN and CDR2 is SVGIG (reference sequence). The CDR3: CAWSKETEAFF. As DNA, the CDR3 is TGTGCCTGGAGTAAAGAGACTGAAGCTTTCTTT. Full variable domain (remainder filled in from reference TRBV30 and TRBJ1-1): SQTIHQWPATLVQPVGSPLSLECTVEGTSNPNLYWYRQAAGRGLQLLFYSVGIGQISSEVPQNLSASRPQDRQFILSSKKLLLSDSGFYLCAWSKETEAFFGQGTRLTVV.

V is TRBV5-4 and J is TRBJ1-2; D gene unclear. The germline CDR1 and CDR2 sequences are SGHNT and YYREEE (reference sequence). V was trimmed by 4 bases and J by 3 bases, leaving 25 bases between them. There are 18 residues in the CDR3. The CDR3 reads CASSPSSPAGFGDYGYTF. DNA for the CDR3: TGTGCCAGCAGCCCTTCCTCCCCGGCAGGCTTCGGGGACTATGGCTACACCTTC.

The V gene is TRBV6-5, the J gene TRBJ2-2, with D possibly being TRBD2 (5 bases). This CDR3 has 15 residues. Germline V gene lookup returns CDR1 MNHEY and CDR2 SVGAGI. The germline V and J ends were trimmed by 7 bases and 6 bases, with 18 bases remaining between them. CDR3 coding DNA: TGTGCCAGCAAAAAACCCGGAGGTGAAGCCGGGGAGCTGTTTTTT. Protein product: CASKKPGGEAGELFF.

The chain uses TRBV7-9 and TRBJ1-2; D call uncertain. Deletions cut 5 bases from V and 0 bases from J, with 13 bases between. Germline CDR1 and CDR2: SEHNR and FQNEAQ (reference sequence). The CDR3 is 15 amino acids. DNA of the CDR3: TGTGCCAGCAGCGCCTCAGGCCAGGCTAACTATGGCTACACCTTC. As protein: CASSASGQANYGYTF.

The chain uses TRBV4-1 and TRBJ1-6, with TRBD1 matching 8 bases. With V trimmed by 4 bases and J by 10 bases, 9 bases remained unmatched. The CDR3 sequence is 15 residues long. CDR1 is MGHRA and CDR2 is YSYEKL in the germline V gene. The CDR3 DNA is TGCGCCAGCAGCCCGCTGGGGACAGGTGGGTCACCCCTCCACTTT. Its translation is CASSPLGTGGSPLHF.

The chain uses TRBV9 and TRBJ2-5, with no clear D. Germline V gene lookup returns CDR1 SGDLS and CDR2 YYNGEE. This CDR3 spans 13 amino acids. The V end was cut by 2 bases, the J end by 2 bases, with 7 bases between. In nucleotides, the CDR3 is TGTGCCAGCAGCGTGCAGCCACAAGAGACCCAGTACTTC. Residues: CASSVQPQETQYF.

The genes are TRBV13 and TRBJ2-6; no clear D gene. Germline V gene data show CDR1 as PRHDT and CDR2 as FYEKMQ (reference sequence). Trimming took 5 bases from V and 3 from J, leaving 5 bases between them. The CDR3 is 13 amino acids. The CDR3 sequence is CASSPSGANVLTF. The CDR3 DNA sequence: TGTGCCAGCAGCCCAAGTGGGGCCAACGTCCTGACTTTC.

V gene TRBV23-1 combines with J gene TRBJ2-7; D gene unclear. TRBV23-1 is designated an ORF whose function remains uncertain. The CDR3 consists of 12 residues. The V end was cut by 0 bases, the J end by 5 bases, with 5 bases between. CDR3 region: CASSQSGDEQYF. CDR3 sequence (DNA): TGCGCCAGCAGTCAATCTGGCGACGAGCAGTACTTC.